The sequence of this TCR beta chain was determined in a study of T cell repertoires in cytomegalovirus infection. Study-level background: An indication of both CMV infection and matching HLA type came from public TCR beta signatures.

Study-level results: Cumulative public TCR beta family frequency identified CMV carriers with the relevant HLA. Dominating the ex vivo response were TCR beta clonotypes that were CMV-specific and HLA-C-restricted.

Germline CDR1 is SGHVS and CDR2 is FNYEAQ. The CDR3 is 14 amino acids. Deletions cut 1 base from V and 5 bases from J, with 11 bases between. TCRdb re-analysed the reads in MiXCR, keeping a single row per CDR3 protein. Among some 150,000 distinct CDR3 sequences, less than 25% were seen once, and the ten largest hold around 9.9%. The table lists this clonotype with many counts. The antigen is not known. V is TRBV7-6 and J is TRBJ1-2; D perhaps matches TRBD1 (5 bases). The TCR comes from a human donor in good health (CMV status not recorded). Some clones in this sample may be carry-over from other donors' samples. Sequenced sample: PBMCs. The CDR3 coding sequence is TGTGCCAGCAGCTTAGACGACAGTCCTTATGGCTACACCTTC. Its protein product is CASSLDDSPYGYTF.